These T cell receptor beta chains were read from a single sample in a study of blood T cell repertoires in COVID-19. Profiling relied on immunoSEQ multiplex PCR, and the TCRdb table lists in-frame clones only, not all of them. This table has about 68,000 clones, about four fifths appearing once. Sequencing was carried out using peripheral blood. The source is a woman in her sixties with acute or convalescent COVID-19. Each CDR3 is given with its conserved first and last residue. The D gene is left open where the match is weak. Not all rows give a size; the values are once, few, many and, for expanded clones, a class.

V,J,size,D,DNA,CDR3
TRBV20-1,TRBJ2-3,NA,TRBD2,TGCAGTGCTAGTGCGGGGGTTGATACGCAGTATTTT,CSASAGVDTQYF
TRBV5-1,TRBJ2-3,few,TRBD1,TGCGCCAGCAGCTTGAACGGACAGGGCTCAATCCCAGATACGCAGTATTTT,CASSLNGQGSIPDTQYF
TRBV12-3/TRBV12-4,TRBJ1-1,NA,NA,TGTGCCAGCAGTTTAATTCGGGTTGAAGCTTTCTTT,CASSLIRVEAFF
TRBV7-9,TRBJ1-5,NA,NA,TGTGCCAGCAGCTTCCAGGGGAATAGCAATCAGCCCCAGCATTTT,CASSFQGNSNQPQHF
TRBV9,TRBJ2-4,NA,TRBD1,TGTGCCAGCAGCGTAGACGCAGGGGGCATTCAGTACTTC,CASSVDAGGIQYF
TRBV15,TRBJ2-1,NA,NA,TGTGCCACCAGCGAAGGCGGACGGGGGAGTGCCTACAATGAGCAGTTCTTC,CATSEGGRGSAYNEQFF
TRBV6-5,TRBJ1-1,NA,NA,TGTGCCAGCAGTTATTATGGAGCGAACACTGAAGCTTTCTTT,CASSYYGANTEAFF
TRBV5-4,TRBJ2-7,NA,NA,TGTGCCAGCAGCTTGCCACAGGCAGGCTCCTACGAGCAGTACTTC,CASSLPQAGSYEQYF
TRBV7-9,TRBJ1-1,few,NA,TGTGCCAGCAGCTCCCAGACATACACTGAAGCTTTCTTT,CASSSQTYTEAFF
TRBV19,TRBJ1-6,NA,NA,TGTGCCAGTAGCTCCCGACTCGGAGGGAGTAATTCACCCCTCCACTTT,CASSSRLGGSNSPLHF
TRBV5-5,TRBJ2-7,NA,TRBD1,TGTGCCAGCAGCTTAGGGACAGCTTCCTACGAGCAGTACTTC,CASSLGTASYEQYF
TRBV24-1,TRBJ1-5,few,NA,TGTGCCACCAGTGATGCAGGGCCTAATCAGCCCCAGCATTTT,CATSDAGPNQPQHF
TRBV7-6,TRBJ2-7,NA,NA,TGTGCCAGCAGCTTCGGGATATCCTACGAGCAGTACTTC,CASSFGISYEQYF
TRBV7-9,TRBJ1-4,NA,NA,TGTGCCAGCAGCTTAAGACAGGCCACCTCGGGGGAAAAACTGTTTTTT,CASSLRQATSGEKLFF
TRBV2,TRBJ2-7,NA,NA,TGTGCCAGCAGTGAGGGACGCCGGAGGGCCTACGAGCAGTACTTC,CASSEGRRRAYEQYF
TRBV18,TRBJ1-1,NA,NA,TGTGCCAGCTCCCTCGGAGGGGACACTGAAGCTTTCTTT,CASSLGGDTEAFF